This T cell receptor (beta chain) was identified in a study of blood T cell repertoires in COVID-19. For the study at large: The study drew acute and convalescent COVID-19 samples from the United States, Italy and Spain.

Authors' data handling: Scientists estimated how many nucleated cells there were by amplifying reference gene primers. This table comes from immunoSEQ multiplex PCR, and its TCRdb copy is limited to in-frame clones, with some not included. That table gives V, J and clone size, and the DNA gave D and trimming. The sample holds about 150,000 clones, approximately 83% seen once. The CDR3 runs 12 residues. Germline V gene lookup returns CDR1 GTSNPN and CDR2 SVGIG (reference sequence). V lost 2 bases to trimming and J lost 6 bases, with 10 bases between them. The chain links TRBV30 to TRBJ1-1; possible D gene TRBD1, 6 bases. The sample consisted of peripheral blood. This receptor was taken from a woman aged 60 to 75 with acute or convalescent COVID-19. The chain's CDR3 is CAWSFTGSEAFF. The CDR3 region has the DNA TGTGCCTGGAGTTTCACAGGGTCTGAAGCTTTCTTT.